This T cell receptor beta chain appears in the sequencing data of a study of OX40 agonist ivuxolimab in advanced cancers. Overall study: Given to patients was ivuxolimab, an agonistic anti-OX40 (CD134) antibody. Findings and caveats of the study: Among the nonresponders, some also had low normalized T-cell clonal expansion.

The assay was immunoSEQ multiplex PCR, and TCRdb's table has in-frame clones only and misses some. The sample includes tens of thousands of clones, about 90% of them seen just once. Concerning this clone itself: Its antigen is unidentified.

This CDR3 contains 17 residues. Trimming left V 0 bases short and J 0 bases short, with 9 bases between. Looked up from germline, CDR1 is SGHAT and CDR2 is FQNNGV. The material was CD4+ or CD8+ T cells sorted from blood, obtained in a trial of the OX40 agonist ivuxolimab. The chain combines TRBV11-2 with TRBJ2-6; D remains unclear. The receptor was derived from an adult with an advanced solid tumor such as melanoma, head and neck, liver or kidney cancer. This CDR3 is CASSLEGSLSGANVLTF. Written as DNA, the CDR3 is TGTGCCAGCAGCTTAGAGGGCAGCCTCTCTGGGGCCAACGTCCTGACTTTC.